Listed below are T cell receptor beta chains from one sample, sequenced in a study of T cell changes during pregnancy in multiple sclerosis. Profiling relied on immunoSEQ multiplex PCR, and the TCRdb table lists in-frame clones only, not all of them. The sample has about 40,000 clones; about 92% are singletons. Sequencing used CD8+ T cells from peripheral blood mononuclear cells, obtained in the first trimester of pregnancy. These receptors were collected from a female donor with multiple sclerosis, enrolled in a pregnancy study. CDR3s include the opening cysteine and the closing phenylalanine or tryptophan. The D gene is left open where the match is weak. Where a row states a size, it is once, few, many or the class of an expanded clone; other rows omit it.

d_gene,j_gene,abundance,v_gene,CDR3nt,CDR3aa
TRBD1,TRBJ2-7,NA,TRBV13,TGTGCCAGCAGCAATAAGGACAGGTCCTACGAGCAGTACTTC,CASSNKDRSYEQYF
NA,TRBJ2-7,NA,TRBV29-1,TGCAGCGTTTTCAGGGACTCCTACGAGCAGTACTTC,CSVFRDSYEQYF
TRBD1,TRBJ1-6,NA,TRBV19,TGTGCCAGTACCAGTCCACAGGGGGGGAATTCACCCCTCCACTTT,CASTSPQGGNSPLHF
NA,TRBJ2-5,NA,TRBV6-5,TGTGCCAGCAGTTACTCGAGGGGGGGGGAGACCCAGTACTTC,CASSYSRGGETQYF
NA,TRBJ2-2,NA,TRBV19,TGTGCCAGCGAAAGAGGAATCGGGGAGCTGTTTTTT,CASERGIGELFF
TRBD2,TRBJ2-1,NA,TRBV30,TGTGCCTGGAGCGCCGGGACTAGCGGGGGGGCCTGGGATGAGCAGTTCTTC,CAWSAGTSGGAWDEQFF
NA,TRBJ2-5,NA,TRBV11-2,TGTGCCAGCAGCTCTAACGGAGGTCGCAGAGAAGAGACCCAGTACTTC,CASSSNGGRREETQYF
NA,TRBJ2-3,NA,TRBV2,TGTGCCAGCAGTGAATCGCGGACTAGCACAGATACGCAGTATTTT,CASSESRTSTDTQYF
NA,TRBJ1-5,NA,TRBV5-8,TGTGCCAGCAGCTTGGGGCAGTATAGCAATCAGCCCCAGCATTTT,CASSLGQYSNQPQHF
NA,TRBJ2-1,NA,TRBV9,TGTGCCAGCAGCGTAGGGGCAAATGAGCAGTTCTTC,CASSVGANEQFF
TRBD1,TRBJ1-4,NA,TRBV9,TGTGCCAGCAGCGCATCAGGGGGCTCTTCTGAAAAACTGTTTTTT,CASSASGGSSEKLFF
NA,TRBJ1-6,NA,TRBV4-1,TGCGCCAGCAGCCAAGAAGGGGGGGTTATCTCCTATAATTCACCCCTCCACTTT,CASSQEGGVISYNSPLHF
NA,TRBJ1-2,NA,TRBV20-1,TGCAGTGCTAGGCCCGGTGATCCTATTCGGTTC,CSARPGDPIRF
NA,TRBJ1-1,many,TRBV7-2,TGTGCCAGCAGCACCCCGGGAGCTGAAGCTTTCTTT,CASSTPGAEAFF
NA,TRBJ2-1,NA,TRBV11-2,TGTGCCAGCAGCTTTGAGGGGGGGTTTAACGGTGAGCAGTTCTTC,CASSFEGGFNGEQFF
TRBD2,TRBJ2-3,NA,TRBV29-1,TGCAGCGTTCTAGAAGCGGGAACAACAGATACGCAGTATTTT,CSVLEAGTTDTQYF
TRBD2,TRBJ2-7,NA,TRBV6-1,TGTGCCAGCCGGGACTACCTCTACGAGCAGTACTTC,CASRDYLYEQYF
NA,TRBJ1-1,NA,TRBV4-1,TGCGCCAGCAGCCAAGATCCGGTAGCCAGTGAAGCTTTCTTT,CASSQDPVASEAFF
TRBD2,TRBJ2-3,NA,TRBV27,TGTGCCAGCAGTTTCTCTAGCGGGGGTGGGGATACGCAGTATTTT,CASSFSSGGGDTQYF
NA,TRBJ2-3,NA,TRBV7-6,TGTGCCAGCAGCCCAGCCGCAGGGCCCCAACCCCCTAATACGCAGTATTTT,CASSPAAGPQPPNTQYF
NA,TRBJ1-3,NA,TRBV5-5,TGTGCCAGCAGCTTGTCCGGGGGGCGGCCTGGAAACACCATATATTTT,CASSLSGGRPGNTIYF
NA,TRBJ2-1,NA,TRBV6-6,TGTGCCAGCAAGACCAGGGTTGTGGATGAGCAGTTCTTC,CASKTRVVDEQFF
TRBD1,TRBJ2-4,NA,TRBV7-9,TGTGCCAGCAGCCCGGGACAGGGGAGGGTGGAAAACATTCAGTACTTC,CASSPGQGRVENIQYF
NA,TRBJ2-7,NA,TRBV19,TGTGCCAGTAGTGTGACACCCGCCTACGAGCAGTACTTC,CASSVTPAYEQYF
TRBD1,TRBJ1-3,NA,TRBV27,TGTGCCAGCAGTTCCACAGGGGGGACTGGAAACACCATATATTTT,CASSSTGGTGNTIYF
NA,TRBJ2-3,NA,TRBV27,TGTGCCAGCAGTCCGCGGACTCACACAGATACGCAGTATTTT,CASSPRTHTDTQYF
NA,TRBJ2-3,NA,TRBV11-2,TGTGCCAGCAGCTTAGTAGGAGCAGATACGCAGTATTTT,CASSLVGADTQYF
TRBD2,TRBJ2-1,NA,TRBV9,TGTGCCAGCAGCGCCCTGGGACTAGCGGGGGTAGCCTACAATGAGCAGTTCTTC,CASSALGLAGVAYNEQFF
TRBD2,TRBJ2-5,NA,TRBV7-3,TGTGCCAGCAGCTCTGCCCCCCTTAGCGGGGGAGGGACCCAGTACTTC,CASSSAPLSGGGTQYF
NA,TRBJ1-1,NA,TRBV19,TGTGCCAGTAGTATAGCAGGGGAGGGTTTCGGTGAAGCTTTCTTT,CASSIAGEGFGEAFF
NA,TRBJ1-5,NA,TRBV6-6,TGTGCCAGCACTACTCGCCCCTATCAGCCCCAGCATTTT,CASTTRPYQPQHF
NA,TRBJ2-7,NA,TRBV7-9,TGTGCCAGCAGCTTAGTATCAGGCGTGCGAAACTACGAGCAGTACTTC,CASSLVSGVRNYEQYF
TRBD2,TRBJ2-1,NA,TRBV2,TGTGCCATAGCGGGGGGGCCCTCCAATGAGCAGTTCTTC,CAIAGGPSNEQFF
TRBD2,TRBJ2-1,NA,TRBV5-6,TGTGCCAGCAGCCCCGGGACTAGCGGGGTTGAGCAGTTCTTC,CASSPGTSGVEQFF
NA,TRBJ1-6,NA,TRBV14,TGTGCCAGCAGCCAAGACGGTCACCGAGGGTCACCCCTCCACTTT,CASSQDGHRGSPLHF
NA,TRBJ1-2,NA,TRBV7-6,TGTGCCAGCAGCACATACTCCGGGAATGGCTACACCTTC,CASSTYSGNGYTF
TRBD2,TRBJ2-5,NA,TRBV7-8,TGTGCCAGCAGCTCGGGACTAGGAGAGACCCAGTACTTC,CASSSGLGETQYF
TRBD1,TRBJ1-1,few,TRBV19,TGTGCCAGTAGTATGGGGACAGGGCGTTTTGGTGAAGCTTTCTTT,CASSMGTGRFGEAFF
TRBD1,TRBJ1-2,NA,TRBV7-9,TGTGCCAGCACCACTAAAAGGACAGGGGGCCGCTATGGCTACACCTTC,CASTTKRTGGRYGYTF
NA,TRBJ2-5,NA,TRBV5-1,TGCGCCAGCAGCTTGGCCCCAGGGGCCCAAGAGACCCAGTACTTC,CASSLAPGAQETQYF
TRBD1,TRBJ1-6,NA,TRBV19,TGTGCCAGTAGTCCGATACGGACAGGGGGTTCACCCCTCCACTTT,CASSPIRTGGSPLHF
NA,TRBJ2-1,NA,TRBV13,TGTGCCAGCAGCTTAGAGTCCAGGGCGGCGAATGAGCAGTTCTTC,CASSLESRAANEQFF
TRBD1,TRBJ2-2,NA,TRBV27,TGTGCCAGCAGGACAGGGGACACCGGGGAGCTGTTTTTT,CASRTGDTGELFF
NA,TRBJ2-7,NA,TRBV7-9,TGTGCCAGCAGCTTCGGGGGAGCCGAGCAGTACTTC,CASSFGGAEQYF
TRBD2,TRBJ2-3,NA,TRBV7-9,TGTGCCAGCAGCTCTGACAGGGCGGGGGGGGCAGATACGCAGTATTTT,CASSSDRAGGADTQYF
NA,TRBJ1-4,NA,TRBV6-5,TGTGCCAGCAGTTACTCAGGGGGTGATGAAAAACTGTTTTTT,CASSYSGGDEKLFF
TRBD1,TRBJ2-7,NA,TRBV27,TGTGCCAGCAGTTTTAACGGACAGGGGGCGTACGAGCAGTACTTC,CASSFNGQGAYEQYF
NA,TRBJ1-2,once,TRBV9,TGTGCCAGCAGCGCAAACAGCGGCGCTAATCTCTATGGCTACACCTTC,CASSANSGANLYGYTF
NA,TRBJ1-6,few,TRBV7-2,TGTGCCAGCAGCCGCGTGGAGAACTATAATTCACCCCTCCACTTT,CASSRVENYNSPLHF
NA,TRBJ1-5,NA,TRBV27,TGTGCCAGCAGTTTAAGGAGCGCCGGGCAGCCCCAGCATTTT,CASSLRSAGQPQHF
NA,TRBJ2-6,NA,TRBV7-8,TGTGCCAGCAGCTTGTGGCAAAGTTCCTCTGGGGCCAACGTCCTGACTTTC,CASSLWQSSSGANVLTF
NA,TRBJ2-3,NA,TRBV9,TGTGCCAGCAGCGTAATAGGAGGGGCAGATACGCAGTATTTT,CASSVIGGADTQYF
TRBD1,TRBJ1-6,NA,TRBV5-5,TGTGCCAGCGGACCCGGTCCCGGGACAGGGACCTATAATTCACCCCTCCACTTT,CASGPGPGTGTYNSPLHF
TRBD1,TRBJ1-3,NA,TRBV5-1,TGCGCCAGCAGCTTGGATGGGACAGACTCTGGAAACACCATATATTTT,CASSLDGTDSGNTIYF
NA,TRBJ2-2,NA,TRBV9,TGTGCCAGCAGCGTAGCCTACTCGGGGGAGCTGTTTTTT,CASSVAYSGELFF
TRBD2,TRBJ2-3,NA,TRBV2,TGTGCCAGCAGTAGCCGGCCCAGTTACGGGGGGGCCGCCACAGATACGCAGTATTTT,CASSSRPSYGGAATDTQYF